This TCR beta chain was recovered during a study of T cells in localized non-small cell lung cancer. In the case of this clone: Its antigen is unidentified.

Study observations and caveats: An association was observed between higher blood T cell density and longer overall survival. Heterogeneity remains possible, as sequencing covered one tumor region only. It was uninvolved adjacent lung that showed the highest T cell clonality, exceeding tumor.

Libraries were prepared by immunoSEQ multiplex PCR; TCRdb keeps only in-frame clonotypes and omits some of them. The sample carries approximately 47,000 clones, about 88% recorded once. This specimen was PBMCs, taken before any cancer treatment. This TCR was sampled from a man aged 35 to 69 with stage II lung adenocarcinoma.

The CDR3 spells CASKEQGNIYEQYF. The CDR3 nucleotides are TGTGCCAGCAAGGAGCAGGGAAACATCTACGAGCAGTACTTC. The chain recombines TRBV2 with TRBJ2-7, with a tentative D call TRBD1 (5 bases). There are 14 residues in the CDR3. V was clipped by 7 bases and J by 3 bases, with 16 bases between them. Per germline, CDR1 SNHLY and CDR2 FYNNEI.